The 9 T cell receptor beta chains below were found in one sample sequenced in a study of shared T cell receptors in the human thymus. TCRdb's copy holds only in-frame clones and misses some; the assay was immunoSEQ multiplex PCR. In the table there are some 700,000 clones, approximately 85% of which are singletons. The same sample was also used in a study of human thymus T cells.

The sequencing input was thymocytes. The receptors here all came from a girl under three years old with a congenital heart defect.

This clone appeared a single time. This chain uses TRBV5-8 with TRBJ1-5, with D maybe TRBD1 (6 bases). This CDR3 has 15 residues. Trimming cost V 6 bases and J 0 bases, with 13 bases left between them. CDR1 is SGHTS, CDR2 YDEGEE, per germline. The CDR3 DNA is TGTGCCAGCATCCCCAGGGGTTATAGCAATCAGCCCCAGCATTTT. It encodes CASIPRGYSNQPQHF.

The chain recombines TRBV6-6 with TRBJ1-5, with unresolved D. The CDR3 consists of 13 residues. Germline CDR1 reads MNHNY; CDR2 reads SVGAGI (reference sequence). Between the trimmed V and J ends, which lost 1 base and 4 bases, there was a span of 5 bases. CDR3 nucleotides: TGTGCCAGCAGTTACTTAGTGAATCAGCCCCAGCATTTT. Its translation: CASSYLVNQPQHF.

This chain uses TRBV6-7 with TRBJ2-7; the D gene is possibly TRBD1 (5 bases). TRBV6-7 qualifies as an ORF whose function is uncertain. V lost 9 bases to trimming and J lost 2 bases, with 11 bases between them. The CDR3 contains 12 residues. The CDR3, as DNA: TGTGCCAGTCCGAAAGGGGCCTACGAGCAGTACTTC. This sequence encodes CASPKGAYEQYF.

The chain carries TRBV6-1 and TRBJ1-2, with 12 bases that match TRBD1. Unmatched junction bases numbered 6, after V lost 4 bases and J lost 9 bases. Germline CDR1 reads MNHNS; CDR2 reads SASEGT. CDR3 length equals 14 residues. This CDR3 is CASSGDRGPECYTF. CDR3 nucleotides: TGTGCCAGCAGTGGGGACAGGGGGCCGGAATGCTACACCTTC.

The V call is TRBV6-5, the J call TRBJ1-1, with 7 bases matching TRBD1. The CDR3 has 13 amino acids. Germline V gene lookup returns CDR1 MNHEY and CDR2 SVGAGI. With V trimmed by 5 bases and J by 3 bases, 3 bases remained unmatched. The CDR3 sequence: CASSDRADTEAFF. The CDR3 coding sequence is TGTGCCAGCAGTGACAGGGCGGACACTGAAGCTTTCTTT.

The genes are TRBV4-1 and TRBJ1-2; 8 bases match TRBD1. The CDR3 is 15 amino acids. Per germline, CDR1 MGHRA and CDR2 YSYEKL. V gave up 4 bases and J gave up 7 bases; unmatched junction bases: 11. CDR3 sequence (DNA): TGCGCCAGCAGCCCAGGGGGCGATAGGAGTGGTGGCTACACCTTC. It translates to CASSPGGDRSGGYTF.

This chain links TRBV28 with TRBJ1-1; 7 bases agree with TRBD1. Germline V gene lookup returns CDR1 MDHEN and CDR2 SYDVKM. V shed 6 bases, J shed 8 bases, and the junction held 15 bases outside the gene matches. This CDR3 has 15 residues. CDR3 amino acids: CASRHLPGQPTEAFF. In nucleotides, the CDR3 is TGTGCCAGCAGACACTTACCGGGACAGCCTACAGAAGCTTTCTTT.

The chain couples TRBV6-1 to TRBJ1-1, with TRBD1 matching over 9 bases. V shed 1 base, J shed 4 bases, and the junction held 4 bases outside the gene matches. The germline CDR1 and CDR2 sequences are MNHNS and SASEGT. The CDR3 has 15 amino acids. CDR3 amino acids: CASSEGDRVCTEAFF. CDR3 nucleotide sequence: TGTGCCAGCAGTGAAGGGGACAGGGTCTGCACTGAAGCTTTCTTT.

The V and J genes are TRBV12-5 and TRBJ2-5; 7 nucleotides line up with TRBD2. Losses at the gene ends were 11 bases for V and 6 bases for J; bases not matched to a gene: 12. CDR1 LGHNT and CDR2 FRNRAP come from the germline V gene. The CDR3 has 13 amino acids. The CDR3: CAGGKRGGKTQYF. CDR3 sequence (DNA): TGTGCTGGGGGAAAGCGGGGTGGCAAGACCCAGTACTTC. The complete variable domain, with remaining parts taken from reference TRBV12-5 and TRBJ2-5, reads DARVTQTPRHKVTEMGQEVTMRCQPILGHNTVFWYRQTMMQGLELLAYFRNRAPLDDSGMPKDRFSAEMPDATLATLKIQPSEPRDSAVYFCAGGKRGGKTQYFGPGTRLLVL.